This T cell receptor beta chain was obtained from a study of T-cell reconstitution after alpha-beta-depleted transplantation in children. The CDR3 totals 13 residues. CDR1 SEHNR and CDR2 FQNEAQ come from the germline V gene (reference sequence). After removal of 7 bases from V and 6 bases from J, the junction contained 8 bases not matched to a gene. This clonotype was counted between two and nine times. A TCRbeta library incorporating unique molecular identifiers was prepared. One entry per CDR3 protein, called by TCRdb with MiXCR from the PCR reads. The repertoire holds about 980,000 distinct CDR3 sequences, with about 29% as singletons.

The material was PBMCs, mostly from graft donor cells, obtained 360 days after TCRalphabeta/CD19-depleted stem cell transplant. The chain recombines TRBV7-9 with TRBJ2-7; the match to TRBD1 covers 8 bases. This sequence was found in a boy under two years old who had a stem cell transplant for SCID, so the T cells may come from the graft donor. The CDR3 reads CASTRPRGREQYF. The CDR3 DNA reads TGTGCCAGCACTCGACCCAGGGGGCGCGAGCAGTACTTC.